This TCR beta chain was captured in a study of blood T cell repertoires in COVID-19. Cohort placement rested on clinical history that participants reported themselves. It was within 2 weeks before study entry that exposed participants met a COVID-19 case. The CDR3 is 16 amino acids. The ends lost 2 bases at V and 3 bases at J; junction bases unmatched: 6. Per the germline V gene, CDR1 is SGDLS and CDR2 is YYNGEE. Method: immunoSEQ multiplex PCR; TCRdb's copy keeps in-frame clones and lacks some. Among fewer than 350,000 clones, about 85% were seen once, and the ten largest hold 1.5% to 2%. What was sequenced was PBMCs or T cells enriched from blood (not recorded which). This sequence was found in a woman in her 30s who had been exposed to COVID-19. The chain joins TRBV9 to TRBJ2-5, with 11 bases lining up with TRBD2. CDR3 in amino acids: CASSVGYSGGEETQYF. In DNA, the CDR3 is TGTGCCAGCAGCGTTGGTTATAGCGGGGGGGAAGAGACCCAGTACTTC.